A single sample gave rise to the 22 T cell receptor beta chains below, sequenced in a study of T cells in tuberculosis. After thawing and overnight rest, PBMC were stained with GMM-loaded CD1B tetramer, viability dye and anti-CD3 for sorting. C32 glucose monomycolate from Rhodococcus equi was loaded onto the CD1B tetramers. Profiling relied on immunoSEQ multiplex PCR, and the TCRdb table lists in-frame clones only, not all of them. The sample records nearly 60,000 clones, approximately 86% being singletons. The sample was CD1b-GMM tetramer-negative cells sorted from PBMCs. The receptor source for this set is an adult woman with latent tuberculosis.

The CDR3 loop is CASSEARGRPWEQYF. The CDR3 nucleotides read TGTGCCAGCAGTGAAGCACGGGGTCGGCCATGGGAGCAGTACTTC. The V call is TRBV2, the J call TRBJ2-7, with D possibly matching TRBD2 (5 bases). V was cut by 0 bases and J by 7 bases, with 16 bases left in between. The germline gives CDR1 SNHLY, CDR2 FYNNEI. The CDR3 consists of 15 residues.

This clone has a single count. The rearrangement uses TRBV9 and TRBJ1-4; D may be TRBD1 (6 bases). CDR3 size: 16 residues. Trimming stripped 0 bases from V and 7 bases from J, with 16 bases between. Germline CDR1 is SGDLS and CDR2 is YYNGEE. CDR3 protein: CASSVGGSTGGEKLFF. The CDR3 DNA reads as TGTGCCAGCAGCGTAGGGGGTTCGACAGGAGGTGAAAAACTGTTTTTT.

This clone was counted once. Other DNA sequences in the sample encode the same CDR3. V usage is TRBV5-1 and J usage is TRBJ2-7; TRBD1 aligns across 9 bases. V dropped 0 bases and J dropped 2; count of bases not matched to a gene: 0. Germline V gene data show CDR1 as SGHRS and CDR2 as YFSETQ. CDR3 length equals 14 residues. The CDR3 DNA sequence: TGCGCCAGCAGCTTGGGACAGGGGGCCTACGAGCAGTACTTC. It codes for CASSLGQGAYEQYF.

The chain recombines TRBV2 with TRBJ2-5; TRBD2 matches 8 bases. CDR3 length: 14 amino acids. Germline CDR1 reads SNHLY; CDR2 reads FYNNEI. V lost 7 bases, J lost 5 bases, and 9 bases stayed unmatched. CDR3 protein: CASTLAGLGETQYF. CDR3 nucleotide sequence: TGTGCCAGCACCCTAGCGGGCCTGGGCGAGACCCAGTACTTC.

The chain recombines TRBV5-6 with TRBJ1-5; no definite D call. The CDR3 runs to 18 residues. Trimming removed 4 bases at V and 0 bases at J, with 20 bases between. The germline CDR1 and CDR2 sequences are SGHDT and YYEEEE. The CDR3 is CASSLGGIAPYSNQPQHF. Written as DNA, the CDR3 is TGTGCCAGCAGCCTGGGAGGGATCGCACCCTATAGCAATCAGCCCCAGCATTTT.

The chain has TRBV4-3 and TRBJ2-3; tentative D call: TRBD1 (6 bases). Germline assignment: CDR1 LGHNA and CDR2 YSLEER. The CDR3 sequence is 18 residues long. The ends were cut back, 0 bases at V and 4 bases at J, with 20 bases in the middle. CDR3 in DNA: TGCGCCAGCAGCCAAGATCGGAGTACAGGGTGGCAGTCAGATACGCAGTATTTT. This encodes CASSQDRSTGWQSDTQYF.

V and J are TRBV14 and TRBJ2-7, with D possibly TRBD1 on 6 matching bases. The V and J ends lost 1 base and 4 bases respectively, with 17 bases between them. This CDR3 has 16 residues. The germline CDR1 and CDR2 sequences are SGHDN and FVKESK. CDR3 nucleotides: TGTGCCAGCAGCCAAGCACAGGGTCCGAACCCTTACGAGCAGTACTTC. Its protein is CASSQAQGPNPYEQYF.

The chain recombines TRBV5-4 with TRBJ2-5; possibly TRBD2 for D (6 bases). CDR1 and CDR2 from the germline V gene are SGHNT and YYREEE (reference sequence). CDR3 size: 14 residues. The V end lost 1 base, the J end lost 3 bases, and 10 bases lay between the germline ends. The CDR3 here is CASSLNLAEETQYF. In DNA, the CDR3 is TGTGCCAGCAGCTTGAATTTAGCGGAAGAGACCCAGTACTTC.

This clone was picked up one time. The CDR3 here is CATGVTGEGGQPQHF. The DNA of the CDR3 is TGTGCCACCGGAGTGACAGGGGAGGGAGGTCAGCCCCAGCATTTT. The genes are TRBV5-8 and TRBJ1-5, with 8 bases aligning to TRBD1. The germline V gene has CDR1 SGHTS and CDR2 YDEGEE. The CDR3 runs 15 residues. J lost 6 bases, V lost 9 bases, and 14 bases had no gene match.

The rearrangement uses TRBV6-1 and TRBJ2-2; unclear D gene. V lost 4 bases, J lost 0 bases, and 9 bases lay in between. Germline CDR1 is MNHNS and CDR2 is SASEGT. There are 15 residues in the CDR3. Here the CDR3 DNA reads TGTGCCAGCAGTGTTTACCTAGCGAACACCGGGGAGCTGTTTTTT. It is translated as CASSVYLANTGELFF.

The chain couples TRBV11-3 to TRBJ2-7; D gene uncertain. V was trimmed by 2 bases and J by 3 bases, leaving 8 bases between them. CDR3 length: 13 residues. Germline CDR1 is SGHNT and CDR2 is YENEEA. CDR3 DNA: TGTGCCAGCAGCTTATCAGGCAGCTACGAGCAGTACTTC. This codes for CASSLSGSYEQYF.

V is TRBV7-9 and J is TRBJ1-2, with unresolved D. This CDR3 spans 14 amino acids. Germline V gives CDR1 SEHNR, CDR2 FQNEAQ (reference sequence). The germline V and J ends were trimmed by 5 bases and 3 bases, with 13 bases remaining between them. The CDR3 nucleotides read TGTGCCAGCAGCCGAGGTGATTTAGACTATGGCTACACCTTC. It specifies CASSRGDLDYGYTF.

The chain is built from TRBV5-1 and TRBJ1-1; D uncertain. V was shortened by 0 bases and J by 1 base, with 7 bases between the two germline ends. Germline assignment: CDR1 SGHRS and CDR2 YFSETQ. This CDR3 is 14 amino acids long. As DNA, the CDR3 is TGCGCCAGCAGCTTGGGCGGAACGAACACTGAAGCTTTCTTT. This sequence encodes CASSLGGTNTEAFF.

The table lists this clone with a few counts. This chain uses TRBV7-9 with TRBJ1-3; TRBD1 agrees at 8 bases. CDR3 length equals 15 residues. Germline V CDR1 and CDR2: SEHNR, FQNEAQ (reference sequence). J lost 1 base, V lost 9 bases, and 8 bases had no gene match. The CDR3 region has the DNA TGTGCCAGTGATGACAGGGGTGGATCTGGAAACACCATATATTTT. Protein: CASDDRGGSGNTIYF.

This sequence joins TRBV29-1 and TRBJ1-1; D gene ambiguous. This CDR3 is 13 amino acids long. Germline CDR1 and CDR2: SQVTM and ANQGSEA. V lost 6 bases to trimming and J lost 3 bases, with 14 bases between them. CDR3 DNA sequence: TGCAGCGTAGTCGCCCGGGGAGACACTGAAGCTTTCTTT. Translated, it gives CSVVARGDTEAFF.

This chain uses TRBV5-1 with TRBJ2-3; 9 bases line up with TRBD1. Trimming removed 2 bases from V and 7 bases from J; junction bases left unmatched: 5. The CDR3 length is 14 residues. The germline V gene has CDR1 SGHRS and CDR2 YFSETQ. The CDR3 loop reads CASSLQGASNTQYF. The CDR3 DNA sequence: TGCGCCAGCAGCTTACAGGGGGCATCTAATACGCAGTATTTT.

The chain combines TRBV7-2 with TRBJ1-5, with 7 bases that match TRBD1. CDR3 length equals 14 residues. Germline assignment: CDR1 SGHTA and CDR2 FQGNSA. Trimming at V came to 3 bases and at J to 7 bases, leaving 6 bases not matched to a gene. The CDR3 DNA is TGTGCCAGCAGCTTGAAGGGGGCAGGGCAGCCCCAGCATTTT. Protein: CASSLKGAGQPQHF.

This chain uses TRBV7-3 with TRBJ2-2, with D unresolved. The CDR3 runs 14 residues. CDR1 is SGHTA, CDR2 FQGTGA, per germline. Trimming shortened V by 0 bases and J by 2 bases, and 4 bases separated the two germline ends. CDR3 DNA: TGTGCCAGCAGCTTAACTAGAAACACCGGGGAGCTGTTTTTT. Protein sequence: CASSLTRNTGELFF.

The gene calls are TRBV11-3 and TRBJ1-1, with unresolved D. V shed 5 bases and J shed 1 base, with 14 bases lying between them. The CDR3 covers 15 residues. Germline V gives CDR1 SGHNT, CDR2 YENEEA. CDR3 in amino acids: CASSPNSDWNTEAFF. For the CDR3, the DNA is TGTGCCAGCAGCCCTAACTCAGACTGGAACACTGAAGCTTTCTTT.

V and J are TRBV5-8 and TRBJ2-1; 9 bases are shared with TRBD2. V gave up 5 bases and J gave up 6 bases; unmatched junction bases: 12. CDR3 size: 16 residues. The germline gives CDR1 SGHTS, CDR2 YDEGEE. CDR3 coding DNA: TGTGCCAGCAGACAACTCGGTAGCGGGAGTGTCAATGAGCAGTTCTTC. This gives the protein CASRQLGSGSVNEQFF.

The chain carries TRBV19 and TRBJ1-5; 7 positions agree with TRBD1. The junction had 12 bases not matched to a gene; V was cut back by 7 bases and J by 0 bases. The CDR3 loop spans 17 amino acids. Germline lookup yields CDR1 LNHDA and CDR2 SQIVND (reference sequence). The CDR3 here is CASTRQGQYNSNQPQHF. For the CDR3, the DNA is TGTGCCAGTACAAGACAGGGACAATATAATAGCAATCAGCCCCAGCATTTT.

The chain has TRBV7-2 and TRBJ2-1; 7 nucleotides match TRBD2. Per the germline V gene, CDR1 is SGHTA and CDR2 is FQGNSA. V trimming: 5 bases; J trimming: 4 bases; junction bases outside the gene matches: 11. The CDR3 runs to 16 residues. The CDR3 is CASSPMHLAAYNEQFF. CDR3 nucleotides: TGTGCCAGCAGCCCCATGCACCTAGCGGCTTACAATGAGCAGTTCTTC.